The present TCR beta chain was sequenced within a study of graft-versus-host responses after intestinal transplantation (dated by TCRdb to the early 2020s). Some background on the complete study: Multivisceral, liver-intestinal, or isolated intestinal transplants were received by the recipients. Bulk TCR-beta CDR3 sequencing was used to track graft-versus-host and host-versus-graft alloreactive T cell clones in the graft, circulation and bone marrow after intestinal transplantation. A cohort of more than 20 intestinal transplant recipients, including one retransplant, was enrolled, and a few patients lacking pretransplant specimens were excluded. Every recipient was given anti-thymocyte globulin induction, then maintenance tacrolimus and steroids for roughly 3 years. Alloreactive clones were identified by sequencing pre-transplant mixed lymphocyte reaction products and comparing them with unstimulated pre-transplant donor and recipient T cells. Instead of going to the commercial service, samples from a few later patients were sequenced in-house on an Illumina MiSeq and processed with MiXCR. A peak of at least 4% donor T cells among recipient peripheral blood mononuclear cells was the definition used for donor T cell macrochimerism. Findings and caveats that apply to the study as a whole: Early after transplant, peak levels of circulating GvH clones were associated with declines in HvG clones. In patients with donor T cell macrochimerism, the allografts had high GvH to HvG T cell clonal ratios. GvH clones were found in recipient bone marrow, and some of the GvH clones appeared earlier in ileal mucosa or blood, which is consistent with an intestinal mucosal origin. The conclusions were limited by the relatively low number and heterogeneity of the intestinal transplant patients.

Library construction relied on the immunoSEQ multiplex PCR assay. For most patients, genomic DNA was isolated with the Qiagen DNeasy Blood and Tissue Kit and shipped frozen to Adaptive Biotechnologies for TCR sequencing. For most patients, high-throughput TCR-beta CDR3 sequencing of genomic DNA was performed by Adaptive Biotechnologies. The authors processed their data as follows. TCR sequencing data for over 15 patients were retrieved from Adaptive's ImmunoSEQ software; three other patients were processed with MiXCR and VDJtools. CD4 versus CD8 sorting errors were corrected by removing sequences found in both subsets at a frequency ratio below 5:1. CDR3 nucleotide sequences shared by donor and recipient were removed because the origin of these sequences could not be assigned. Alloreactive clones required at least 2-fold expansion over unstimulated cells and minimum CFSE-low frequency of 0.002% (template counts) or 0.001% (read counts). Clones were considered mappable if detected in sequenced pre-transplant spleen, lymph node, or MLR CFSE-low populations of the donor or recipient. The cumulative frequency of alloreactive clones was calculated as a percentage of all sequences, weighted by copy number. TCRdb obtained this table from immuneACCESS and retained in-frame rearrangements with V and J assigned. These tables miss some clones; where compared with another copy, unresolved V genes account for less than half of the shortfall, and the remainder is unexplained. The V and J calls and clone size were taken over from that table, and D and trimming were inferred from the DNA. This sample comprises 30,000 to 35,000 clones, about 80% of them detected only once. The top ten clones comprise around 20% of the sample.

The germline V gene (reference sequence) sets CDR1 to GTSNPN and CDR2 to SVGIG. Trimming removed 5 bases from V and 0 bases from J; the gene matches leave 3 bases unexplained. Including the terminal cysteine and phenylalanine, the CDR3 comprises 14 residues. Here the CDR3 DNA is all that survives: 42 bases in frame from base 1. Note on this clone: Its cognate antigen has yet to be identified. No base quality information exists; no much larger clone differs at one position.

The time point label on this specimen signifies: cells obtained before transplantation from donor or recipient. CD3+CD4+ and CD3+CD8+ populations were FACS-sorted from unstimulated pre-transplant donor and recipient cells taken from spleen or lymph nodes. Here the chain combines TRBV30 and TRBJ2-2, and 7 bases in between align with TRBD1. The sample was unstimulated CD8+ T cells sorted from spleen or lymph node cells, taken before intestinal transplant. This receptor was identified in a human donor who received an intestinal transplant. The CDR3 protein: CAWGTGANTGELFF. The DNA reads TGTGCCTGGGGTACAGGGGCGAACACCGGGGAGCTGTTTTTT.